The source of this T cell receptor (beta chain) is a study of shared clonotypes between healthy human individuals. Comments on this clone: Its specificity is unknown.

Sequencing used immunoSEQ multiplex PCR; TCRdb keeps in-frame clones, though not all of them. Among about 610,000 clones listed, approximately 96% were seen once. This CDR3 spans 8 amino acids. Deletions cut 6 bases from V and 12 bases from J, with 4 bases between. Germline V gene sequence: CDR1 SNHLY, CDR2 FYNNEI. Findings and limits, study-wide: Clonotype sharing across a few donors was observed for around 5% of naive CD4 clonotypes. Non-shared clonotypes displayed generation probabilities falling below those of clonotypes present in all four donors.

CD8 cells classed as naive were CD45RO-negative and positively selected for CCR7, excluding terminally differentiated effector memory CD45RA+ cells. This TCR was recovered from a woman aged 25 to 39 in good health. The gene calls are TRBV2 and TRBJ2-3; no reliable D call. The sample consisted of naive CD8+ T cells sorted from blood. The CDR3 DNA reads TGTGCCAGCAGCGATCAGTATTTT. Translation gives CASSDQYF.